The 29 T cell receptor beta chains reported below all come from one sample, sequenced in a study of control samples from healthy donors and cancer patients. The table came from immunoSEQ multiplex PCR; TCRdb's copy has only in-frame clones and leaves some out. This repertoire includes 150,000 to 200,000 clones. Sample: blood. The receptors derive from a woman aged 30 to 39 in good health.

The rearrangement joins TRBV18 to TRBJ1-1; D is undetermined. Per germline, CDR1 KGHSH and CDR2 LQKENI. The CDR3 sequence is 13 residues long. V was trimmed by 1 base and J by 1 base, leaving 4 bases between them. Here the CDR3 reads CASSPQANTEAFF. The CDR3 DNA is TGTGCCAGCTCACCACAGGCGAACACTGAAGCTTTCTTT.

A remark on this clone: In the same sample, other DNA sequences code for this CDR3. Here the CDR3 reads CASSPGSSGNTIYF. The CDR3 region has the DNA TGTGCCAGTAGTCCCGGGTCCTCTGGAAACACCATATATTTT. The chain couples TRBV19 to TRBJ1-3; D call uncertain. The CDR3 sequence is 14 residues long. Germline V gene sequence: CDR1 LNHDA, CDR2 SQIVND (reference sequence). V lost 5 bases to trimming and J lost 0 bases, with 8 bases between them.

The chain combines TRBV11-2 with TRBJ2-7; the match to TRBD1 covers 8 bases. The CDR3 is 15 amino acids. Germline V gives CDR1 SGHAT, CDR2 FQNNGV. With V trimmed by 0 bases and J by 3 bases, 4 bases remained unmatched. The CDR3 reads CASSLDLDRVYEQYF. CDR3 bases: TGTGCCAGCAGCTTAGACTTGGACAGGGTCTACGAGCAGTACTTC.

The chain uses TRBV5-1 and TRBJ2-1; the match to TRBD2 covers 10 bases. In germline, CDR1 is SGHRS, CDR2 YFSETQ. The CDR3 contains 15 residues. Trimming removed 4 bases from V and 10 bases from J; junction bases left unmatched: 11. The CDR3: CASSRISGGAGEQFF. The DNA of the CDR3 is TGCGCCAGCAGCCGTATAAGCGGGGGGGCTGGGGAGCAGTTCTTC.

The chain employs TRBV20-1 and TRBJ2-7; D is ambiguous. Trimming stripped 6 bases from V and 10 bases from J, with 13 bases between. Germline CDR1 DFQATT, CDR2 SNEGSKA (reference sequence). The CDR3 consists of 10 residues. Here the CDR3 DNA reads TGCAGTGCGAGGAACTACAACCAGTACTTC. Translated: CSARNYNQYF.

The V call is TRBV5-1, the J call TRBJ1-6; no clear D. Trimming pared 4 bases from V and 7 bases from J, leaving 9 bases between. Germline assignment: CDR1 SGHRS and CDR2 YFSETQ. The length of the CDR3 is 13 residues. DNA for the CDR3: TGCGCCAGCAGCCTCAGCCGCAATTCACCCCTCCACTTT. Translating gives CASSLSRNSPLHF.

The chain has TRBV5-1 and TRBJ1-6, with D unresolved. Trimming left V 5 bases short and J 5 bases short, with 8 bases between. This CDR3 has 13 amino acids. Per germline, CDR1 SGHRS and CDR2 YFSETQ. CDR3 loop: CASRGLNNSPLHF. CDR3 coding DNA: TGCGCCAGCAGAGGGCTGAATAATTCACCCCTCCACTTT.

This chain uses TRBV5-1 with TRBJ1-2, with 7 bases matching TRBD1. CDR3 length equals 16 residues. Germline V CDR1 and CDR2: SGHRS, YFSETQ. V dropped 2 bases and J dropped 0; count of bases not matched to a gene: 7. CDR3 bases: TGCGCCAGCAGCTTTCCACCGGGACAGACTAACTATGGCTACACCTTC. Its protein product is CASSFPPGQTNYGYTF.

In nucleotides, the CDR3 is TGTGCCATCAGTGGAATGTTCGATCAGCCCCAGCATTTT. As protein: CAISGMFDQPQHF. This chain links TRBV10-3 with TRBJ1-5; no clear D gene. CDR3 length equals 13 residues. Trimming took off 4 bases at V and 5 bases at J, with 9 bases between the two ends. Germline values: CDR1 ENHRY, CDR2 SYGVKD.

The chain uses TRBV2 and TRBJ2-1; D remains ambiguous. Germline CDR1 is SNHLY and CDR2 is FYNNEI. The CDR3 contains 15 residues. Between the trimmed V and J ends, which lost 7 bases and 6 bases, there was a span of 19 bases. CDR3 sequence: CASTRRAGTSNEQFF. In DNA form, the CDR3 reads TGTGCCAGCACCCGACGGGCAGGAACGTCCAATGAGCAGTTCTTC.

The chain recombines TRBV2 with TRBJ1-4; 10 positions agree with TRBD1. The CDR3 extends over 15 amino acids. The V segment lost 8 bases and the J segment 7 bases; nucleotides outside the gene matches: 10. The germline V gene encodes CDR1 SNHLY and CDR2 FYNNEI. The CDR3, as DNA: TGTGCCAGCGCTTCCGGGACAGGGGACCGTGAAAAACTGTTTTTT. Translated: CASASGTGDREKLFF.

V usage is TRBV10-2 and J usage is TRBJ2-1; D is undetermined. This CDR3 spans 13 amino acids. The germline CDR1 and CDR2 sequences are WSHSY and SAAADI. V lost 3 bases and J 8 bases, leaving 11 bases between the germline ends. CDR3 nucleotide sequence: TGCGCCAGCAGTGACAAAATATGGGATGAGCAGTTCTTC. Its protein is CASSDKIWDEQFF.

The rearrangement uses TRBV7-8 and TRBJ2-5; 9 positions match TRBD1. The CDR3 covers 14 residues. J gave up 4 bases and V 2 bases, and 2 bases lay outside the gene matches. Germline V gene lookup returns CDR1 SGHVS and CDR2 FQNEAQ. CDR3 protein: CASSLNRGRETQYF. CDR3 coding DNA: TGTGCCAGCAGCTTAAACAGGGGGCGAGAGACCCAGTACTTC.

The CDR3 DNA follows: TGTGCCAGCAGCTTGCTGGGACAGCCCCAGCATTTT. Translating it yields CASSLLGQPQHF. This rearrangement joins TRBV5-6 to TRBJ1-5; no definite D call. V lost 1 base and J lost 7, with 6 bases in between. The CDR3 is 12 residues long. CDR1 SGHDT and CDR2 YYEEEE come from the germline V gene.

The chain links TRBV25-1 to TRBJ2-2; D remains unclear. V dropped 2 bases and J dropped 6 bases, with 7 bases sitting between them. Per germline, CDR1 MGHDK and CDR2 SYGVNS. This CDR3 has 13 residues. The CDR3: CASSEQIAGELFF. CDR3 sequence (DNA): TGTGCCAGCAGTGAACAGATCGCCGGGGAGCTGTTTTTT. Variable domain in full (rest from reference TRBV25-1 and TRBJ2-2): EADIYQTPRYLVIGTGKKITLECSQTMGHDKMYWYQQDPGMELHLIHYSYGVNSTEKGDLSSESTVSRIRTEHFPLTLESARPSHTSQYLCASSEQIAGELFFGEGSRLTVL.

Points on this clone: The junction departs from the called germline gene at one end, perhaps through a read error. The J gene is TRBJ2-7, the V gene TRBV27; 8 nucleotides match TRBD1. Germline V gene lookup returns CDR1 MNHEY and CDR2 SMNVEV (reference sequence). This CDR3 has 11 residues. The CDR3, as DNA: TGTGCCAGCAGAGGCAGGGGGCTTAAAAAGTTC. It translates to CASRGRGLKKF.

V is TRBV21-1 and J is TRBJ2-5; no DNA check was done on the table's D call, TRBD1. TRBV21-1 is classified as a pseudogene. The CDR3 runs to 16 residues. CDR3 region: CAEYYRQSYPGETQYF. The CDR3 DNA reads as TGTGCCGAATACTACAGGCAATCTTACCCCGGGGAGACCCAGTACTTC.

The chain links TRBV9 to TRBJ1-3; D is unresolved. Trimming pared 4 bases from V and 0 bases from J, leaving 17 bases between. The germline gives CDR1 SGDLS, CDR2 YYNGEE. This CDR3 is 17 amino acids long. In DNA, the CDR3 is TGTGCCAGCAGCCCCCGGTCGACGGCTAGCTCTGGAAACACCATATATTTT. It encodes CASSPRSTASSGNTIYF.

This sequence joins TRBV5-5 and TRBJ1-3; D is ambiguous. With 0 bases removed from V and 0 bases from J, the gap between germline ends came to 13 bases. The CDR3 runs 17 residues. The germline V gene has CDR1 SGHKS and CDR2 YYEKEE (reference sequence). CDR3 loop: CASSLDSGSSSGNTIYF. CDR3 nucleotides: TGTGCCAGCAGCTTGGATTCTGGCAGCAGCTCTGGAAACACCATATATTTT.

The chain carries TRBV28 and TRBJ1-5; D remains ambiguous. Trimming removed 5 bases at V and 5 bases at J, with 4 bases between. The CDR3 is 11 amino acids. Germline values: CDR1 MDHEN, CDR2 SYDVKM. CDR3 in amino acids: CASSGYQPQHF. CDR3 nucleotide sequence: TGTGCCAGCAGTGGGTATCAGCCCCAGCATTTT.

The chain combines TRBV6-1 with TRBJ1-2; D gene uncertain. The CDR3 loop spans 13 amino acids. The germline V gene encodes CDR1 MNHNS and CDR2 SASEGT. The V end was cut by 2 bases, the J end by 4 bases, with 8 bases between. The CDR3: CASSEKPGYGYTF. Written as DNA, the CDR3 is TGTGCCAGCAGTGAAAAGCCTGGCTATGGCTACACCTTC.

The rearrangement uses TRBV6-4 and TRBJ1-5; 7 positions match TRBD1. With V trimmed by 5 bases and J by 6 bases, 10 bases remained unmatched. CDR1 is MRHNA, CDR2 SNTAGT, per germline. The CDR3 length is 15 residues. This CDR3 reads CASSRDSERGQPQHF. The CDR3 bases are TGTGCCAGCAGTCGGGACAGCGAACGGGGTCAGCCCCAGCATTTT.

The rearrangement joins TRBV7-9 to TRBJ1-5, with a possible D match to TRBD1 (5 bases). The CDR3 has 14 residues. Germline V gene lookup returns CDR1 SEHNR and CDR2 FQNEAQ (reference sequence). The V and J ends lost 1 base and 6 bases respectively, with 10 bases between them. CDR3 nucleotide sequence: TGTGCCAGCAGCTTAGGAAGGGGACCTCAGCCCCAGCATTTT. Its protein is CASSLGRGPQPQHF.

Remarks on this clone: Within the sample, other DNA sequences also encode this same CDR3. CDR3 nucleotide sequence: TGTGCCAGCTCACCTTACGACAGTTCCTCTGGAAACACCATATATTTT. Its protein product is CASSPYDSSSGNTIYF. The V call is TRBV18, the J call TRBJ1-3; possible D gene TRBD1, 5 bases. Trimming pared 3 bases from V and 0 bases from J, leaving 12 bases between. Germline CDR1 is KGHSH and CDR2 is LQKENI. The CDR3 totals 16 residues. Full variable domain (remainder filled in from reference TRBV18 and TRBJ1-3): NAGVMQNPRHLVRRRGQEARLRCSPMKGHSHVYWYRQLPEEGLKFMVYLQKENIIDESGMPKERFSAEFPKEGPSILRIQQVVRGDSAAYFCASSPYDSSSGNTIYFGEGSWLTVV.

The chain recombines TRBV7-2 with TRBJ1-1; D may be TRBD1 (5 bases). Trimming pared 2 bases from V and 5 bases from J, leaving 12 bases between. CDR1 is SGHTA, CDR2 FQGNSA, per germline. The CDR3 is 14 residues long. The CDR3 loop is CASSLNSRETEAFF. The CDR3 DNA follows: TGTGCCAGCAGCTTAAATTCCAGGGAAACTGAAGCTTTCTTT. The whole variable domain, filled in from reference TRBV7-2 and TRBJ1-1, reads GAGVSQSPSNKVTEKGKDVELRCDPISGHTALYWYRQSLGQGLEFLIYFQGNSAPDKSGLPSDRFSAERTGGSVSTLTIQRTQQEDSAVYLCASSLNSRETEAFFGQGTRLTVV.

The chain joins TRBV19 to TRBJ2-1; possibly TRBD2 for D (7 bases). From germline, CDR1 is LNHDA and CDR2 SQIVND (reference sequence). The CDR3 has 19 residues. Trimming stripped 1 base from V and 0 bases from J, with 19 bases between. For the CDR3, the DNA is TGTGCCAGTAGTATAGTTTTAGGGGGGGAACGCGACTCCTACAATGAGCAGTTCTTC. Translating it yields CASSIVLGGERDSYNEQFF.

This chain links TRBV3-1 (or the pseudogene TRBV3-2) with TRBJ2-3; TRBD2 agrees at 9 bases. The CDR3 spans 15 residues. Germline loops: CDR1 LGHDT, CDR2 YNNKEL (reference sequence). J lost 4 bases, V lost 4 bases, and 6 bases had no gene match. The CDR3 loop is CASSPGLASADTQYF. DNA for the CDR3: TGTGCCAGCAGCCCAGGACTAGCGTCGGCAGATACGCAGTATTTT.

This rearrangement joins TRBV4-1 to TRBJ2-1; no firm D call. The CDR3 is made up of 13 amino acids. Germline values: CDR1 MGHRA, CDR2 YSYEKL. Trimming shortened V by 0 bases and J by 2 bases, and 2 bases separated the two germline ends. CDR3 amino acids: CASSQDPYNEQFF. The CDR3 DNA follows: TGCGCCAGCAGCCAAGATCCCTACAATGAGCAGTTCTTC.

The chain combines TRBV7-3 with TRBJ2-6; no definite D call. Germline assignment: CDR1 SGHTA and CDR2 FQGTGA. The CDR3 is made up of 16 amino acids. V was pared by 1 base and J by 0 bases, with 7 bases between. The CDR3 spells CASSLIGYSGANVLTF. The CDR3 nucleotides read TGTGCCAGCAGCTTAATTGGGTACTCTGGGGCCAACGTCCTGACTTTC.